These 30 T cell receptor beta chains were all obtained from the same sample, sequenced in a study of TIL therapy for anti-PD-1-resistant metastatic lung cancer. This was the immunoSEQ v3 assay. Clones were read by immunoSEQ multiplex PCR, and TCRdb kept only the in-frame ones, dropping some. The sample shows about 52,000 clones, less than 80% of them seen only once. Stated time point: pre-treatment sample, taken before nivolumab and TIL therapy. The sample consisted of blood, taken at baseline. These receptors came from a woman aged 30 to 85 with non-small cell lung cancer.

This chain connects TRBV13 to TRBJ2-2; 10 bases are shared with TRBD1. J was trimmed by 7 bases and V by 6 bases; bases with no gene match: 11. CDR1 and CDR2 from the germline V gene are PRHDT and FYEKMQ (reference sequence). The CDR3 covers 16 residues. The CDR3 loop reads CASRVSTGGWDGELFF. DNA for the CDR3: TGTGCCAGCAGGGTTTCGACAGGGGGCTGGGACGGGGAGCTGTTTTTT.

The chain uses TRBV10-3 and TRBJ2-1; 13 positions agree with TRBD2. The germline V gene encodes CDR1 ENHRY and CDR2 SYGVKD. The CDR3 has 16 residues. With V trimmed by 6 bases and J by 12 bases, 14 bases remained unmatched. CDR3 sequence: CAIRGGTSGNFLGQFF. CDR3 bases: TGTGCCATCAGGGGCGGGACTAGCGGGAATTTTCTAGGGCAGTTCTTC.

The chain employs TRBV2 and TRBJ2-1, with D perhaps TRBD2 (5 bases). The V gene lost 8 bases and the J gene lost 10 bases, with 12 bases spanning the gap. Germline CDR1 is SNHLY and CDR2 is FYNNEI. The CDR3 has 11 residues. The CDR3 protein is CASFGGPEQFF. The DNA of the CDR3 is TGTGCCAGCTTCGGCGGGCCCGAGCAGTTCTTC. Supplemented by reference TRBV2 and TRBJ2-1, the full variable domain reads EPEVTQTPSHQVTQMGQEVILRCVPISNHLYFYWYRQILGQKVEFLVSFYNNEISEKSEIFDDQFSVERPDGSNFTLKIRSTKLEDSAMYFCASFGGPEQFFGPGTRLTVL.

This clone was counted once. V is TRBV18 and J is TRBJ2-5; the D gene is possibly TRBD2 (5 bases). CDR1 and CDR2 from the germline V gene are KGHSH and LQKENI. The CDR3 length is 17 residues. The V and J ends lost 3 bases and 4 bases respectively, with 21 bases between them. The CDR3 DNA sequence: TGTGCCAGCTCACCGCGTATAAGCGGAACCCTGGGAGAGACCCAGTACTTC. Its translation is CASSPRISGTLGETQYF. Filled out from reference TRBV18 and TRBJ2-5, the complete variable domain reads NAGVMQNPRHLVRRRGQEARLRCSPMKGHSHVYWYRQLPEEGLKFMVYLQKENIIDESGMPKERFSAEFPKEGPSILRIQQVVRGDSAAYFCASSPRISGTLGETQYFGPGTRLLVL.

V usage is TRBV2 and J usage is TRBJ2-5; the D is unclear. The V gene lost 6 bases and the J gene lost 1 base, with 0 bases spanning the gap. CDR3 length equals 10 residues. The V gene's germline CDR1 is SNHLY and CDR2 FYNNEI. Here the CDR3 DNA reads TGTGCCAGCAGCCAAGAGACCCAGTACTTC. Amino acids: CASSQETQYF.

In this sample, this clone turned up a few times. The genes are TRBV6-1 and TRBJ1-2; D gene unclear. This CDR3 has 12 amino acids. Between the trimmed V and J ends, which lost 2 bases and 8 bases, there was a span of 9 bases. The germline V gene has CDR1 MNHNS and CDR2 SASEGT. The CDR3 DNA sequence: TGTGCCAGCAGTGAATTATATAGCGGCTACACCTTC. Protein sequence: CASSELYSGYTF.

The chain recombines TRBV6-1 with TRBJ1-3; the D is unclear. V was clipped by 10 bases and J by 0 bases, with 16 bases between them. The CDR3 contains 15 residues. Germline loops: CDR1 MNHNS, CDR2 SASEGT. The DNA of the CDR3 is TGTGCCACAGACATCCCCCCTTCCTCTGGAAACACCATATATTTT. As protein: CATDIPPSSGNTIYF.

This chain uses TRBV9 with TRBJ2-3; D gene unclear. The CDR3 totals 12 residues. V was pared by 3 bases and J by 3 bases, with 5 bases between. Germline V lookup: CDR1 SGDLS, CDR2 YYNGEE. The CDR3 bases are TGTGCCAGCAGCGGAGAGACAGATACGCAGTATTTT. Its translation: CASSGETDTQYF.

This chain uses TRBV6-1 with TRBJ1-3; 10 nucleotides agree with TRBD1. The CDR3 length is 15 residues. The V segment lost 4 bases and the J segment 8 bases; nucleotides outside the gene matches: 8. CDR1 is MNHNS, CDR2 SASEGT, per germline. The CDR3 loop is CASSATTGGADTIYF. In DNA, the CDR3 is TGTGCCAGCAGTGCGACGACAGGGGGCGCGGACACCATATATTTT.

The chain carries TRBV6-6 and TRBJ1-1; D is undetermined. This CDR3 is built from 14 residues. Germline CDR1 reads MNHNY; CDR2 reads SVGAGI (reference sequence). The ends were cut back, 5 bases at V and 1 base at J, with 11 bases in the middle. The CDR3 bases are TGTGCCAGCAGTCAACGGGCAGAGAACACTGAAGCTTTCTTT. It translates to CASSQRAENTEAFF.

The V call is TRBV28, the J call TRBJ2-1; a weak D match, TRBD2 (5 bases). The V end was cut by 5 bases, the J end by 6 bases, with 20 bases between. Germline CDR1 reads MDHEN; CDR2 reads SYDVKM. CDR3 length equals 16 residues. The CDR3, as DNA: TGTGCCAGCAGTACCCACGGACTCCAAGGGCGCAATGAGCAGTTCTTC. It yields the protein CASSTHGLQGRNEQFF.

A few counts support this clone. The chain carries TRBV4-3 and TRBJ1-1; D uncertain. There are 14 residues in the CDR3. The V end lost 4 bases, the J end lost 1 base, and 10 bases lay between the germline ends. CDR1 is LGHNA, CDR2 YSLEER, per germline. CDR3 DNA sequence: TGCGCCAGCAGCCCCCTCCCAGGGAACACTGAAGCTTTCTTT. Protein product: CASSPLPGNTEAFF.

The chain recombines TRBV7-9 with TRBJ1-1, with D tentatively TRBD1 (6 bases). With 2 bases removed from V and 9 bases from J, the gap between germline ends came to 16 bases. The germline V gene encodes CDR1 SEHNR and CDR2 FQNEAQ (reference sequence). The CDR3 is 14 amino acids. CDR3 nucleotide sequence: TGTGCCAGCAGCTTATTTGCGGGGGCAGACCAAGCTTTCTTT. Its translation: CASSLFAGADQAFF.

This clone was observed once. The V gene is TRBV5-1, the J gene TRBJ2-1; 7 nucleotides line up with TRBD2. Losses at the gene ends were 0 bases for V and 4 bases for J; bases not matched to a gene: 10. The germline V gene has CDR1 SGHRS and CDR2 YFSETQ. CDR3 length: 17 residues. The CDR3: CASSLAGGSGAYNEQFF. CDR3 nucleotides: TGCGCCAGCAGCTTGGCGGGGGGTAGCGGTGCATACAATGAGCAGTTCTTC.

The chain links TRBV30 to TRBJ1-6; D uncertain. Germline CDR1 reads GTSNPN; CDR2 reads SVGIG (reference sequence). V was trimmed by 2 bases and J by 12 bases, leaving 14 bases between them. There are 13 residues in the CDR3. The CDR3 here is CAWSPSGRKPLHF. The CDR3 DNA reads TGTGCCTGGAGTCCCTCCGGACGGAAACCCCTCCACTTT.

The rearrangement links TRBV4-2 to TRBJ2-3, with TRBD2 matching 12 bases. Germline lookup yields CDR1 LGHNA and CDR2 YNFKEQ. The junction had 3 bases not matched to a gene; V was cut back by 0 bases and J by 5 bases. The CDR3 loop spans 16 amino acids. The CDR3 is CASSQDLAGGLDTQYF. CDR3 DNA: TGTGCCAGCAGCCAAGATCTAGCGGGGGGGCTAGATACGCAGTATTTT.

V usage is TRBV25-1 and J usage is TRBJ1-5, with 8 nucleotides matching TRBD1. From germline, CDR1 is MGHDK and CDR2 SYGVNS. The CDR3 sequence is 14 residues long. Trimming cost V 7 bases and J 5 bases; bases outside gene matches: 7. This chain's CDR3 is CASTHGQGDQPQHF. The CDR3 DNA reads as TGTGCCAGCACCCACGGACAGGGCGATCAGCCCCAGCATTTT.

The CDR3 bases are TGCGCCAGCACCCGAGGGACAGGGGTGGGGGAGCAGTACTTC. It specifies CASTRGTGVGEQYF. The chain employs TRBV4-3 and TRBJ2-7; 10 bases map to TRBD1. This CDR3 is 14 amino acids long. Germline V gives CDR1 LGHNA, CDR2 YSLEER. V lost 7 bases to trimming and J lost 7 bases; unmatched junction nucleotides: 10.

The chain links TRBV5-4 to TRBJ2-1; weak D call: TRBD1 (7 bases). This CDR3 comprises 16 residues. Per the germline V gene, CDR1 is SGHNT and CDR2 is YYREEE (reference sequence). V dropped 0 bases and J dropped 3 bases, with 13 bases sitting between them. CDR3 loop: CASSLDAGGGYNEQFF. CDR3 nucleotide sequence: TGTGCCAGCAGCTTGGATGCAGGGGGAGGCTACAATGAGCAGTTCTTC. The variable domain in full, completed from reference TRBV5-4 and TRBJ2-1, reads ETGVTQSPTHLIKTRGQQVTLRCSSQSGHNTVSWYQQALGQGPQFIFQYYREEENGRGNFPPRFSGLQFPNYSSELNVNALELDDSALYLCASSLDAGGGYNEQFFGPGTRLTVL.

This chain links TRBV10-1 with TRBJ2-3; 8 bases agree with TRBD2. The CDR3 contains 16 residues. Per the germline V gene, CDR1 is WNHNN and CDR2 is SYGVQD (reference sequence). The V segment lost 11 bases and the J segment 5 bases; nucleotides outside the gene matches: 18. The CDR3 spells CAVLHRRAGEGDTQYF. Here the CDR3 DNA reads TGCGCCGTACTCCACCGTCGAGCGGGAGAGGGAGATACGCAGTATTTT.

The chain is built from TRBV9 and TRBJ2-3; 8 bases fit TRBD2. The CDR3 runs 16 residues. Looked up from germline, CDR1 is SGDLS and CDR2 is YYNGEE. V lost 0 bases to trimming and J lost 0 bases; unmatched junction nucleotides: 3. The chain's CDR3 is CASSVEASGSTDTQYF. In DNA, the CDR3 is TGTGCCAGCAGCGTAGAGGCTAGCGGGAGCACAGATACGCAGTATTTT. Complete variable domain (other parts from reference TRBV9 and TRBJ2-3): DSGVTQTPKHLITATGQRVTLRCSPRSGDLSVYWYQQSLDQGLQFLIQYYNGEERAKGNILERFSAQQFPDLHSELNLSSLELGDSALYFCASSVEASGSTDTQYFGPGTRLTVL.

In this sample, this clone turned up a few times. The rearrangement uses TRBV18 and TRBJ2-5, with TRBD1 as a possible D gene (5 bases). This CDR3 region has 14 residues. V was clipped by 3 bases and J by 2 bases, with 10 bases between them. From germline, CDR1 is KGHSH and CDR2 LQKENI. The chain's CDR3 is CASSPLDSQETQYF. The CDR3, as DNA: TGTGCCAGCTCACCGCTCGACAGTCAAGAGACCCAGTACTTC.

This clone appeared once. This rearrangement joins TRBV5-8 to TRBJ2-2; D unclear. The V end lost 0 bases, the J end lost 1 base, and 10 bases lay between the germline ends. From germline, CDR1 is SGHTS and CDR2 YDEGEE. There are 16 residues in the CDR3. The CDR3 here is CASSLDPRKNTGELFF. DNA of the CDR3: TGTGCCAGCAGCTTGGATCCCAGGAAGAACACCGGGGAGCTGTTTTTT. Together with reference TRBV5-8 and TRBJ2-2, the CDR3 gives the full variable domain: EAGVTQSPTHLIKTRGQQATLRCSPISGHTSVYWYQQALGLGLQFLLWYDEGEERNRGNFPPRFSGRQFPNYSSELNVNALELEDSALYLCASSLDPRKNTGELFFGEGSRLTVL.

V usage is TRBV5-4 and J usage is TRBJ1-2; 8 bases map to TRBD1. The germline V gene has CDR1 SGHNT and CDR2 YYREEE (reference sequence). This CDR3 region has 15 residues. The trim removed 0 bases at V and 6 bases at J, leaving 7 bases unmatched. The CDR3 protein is CASSLVHSDRDGYTF. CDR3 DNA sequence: TGTGCCAGCAGCTTGGTACATTCGGACAGGGATGGCTACACCTTC. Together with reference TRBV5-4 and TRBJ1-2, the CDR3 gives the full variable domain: ETGVTQSPTHLIKTRGQQVTLRCSSQSGHNTVSWYQQALGQGPQFIFQYYREEENGRGNFPPRFSGLQFPNYSSELNVNALELDDSALYLCASSLVHSDRDGYTFGSGTRLTVV.

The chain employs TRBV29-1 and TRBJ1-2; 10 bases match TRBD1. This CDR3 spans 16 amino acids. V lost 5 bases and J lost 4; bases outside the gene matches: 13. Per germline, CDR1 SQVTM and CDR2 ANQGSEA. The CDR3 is CSVPGTTGGLGYGYTF. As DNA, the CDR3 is TGCAGCGTTCCGGGAACGACAGGGGGCTTGGGCTATGGCTACACCTTC.

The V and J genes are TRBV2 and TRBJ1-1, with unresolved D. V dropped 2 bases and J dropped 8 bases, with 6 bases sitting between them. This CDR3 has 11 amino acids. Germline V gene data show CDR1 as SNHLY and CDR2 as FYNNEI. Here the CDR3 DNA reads TGTGCCAGCAGTGAACCGGAGGAAGCTTTCTTT. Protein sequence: CASSEPEEAFF.

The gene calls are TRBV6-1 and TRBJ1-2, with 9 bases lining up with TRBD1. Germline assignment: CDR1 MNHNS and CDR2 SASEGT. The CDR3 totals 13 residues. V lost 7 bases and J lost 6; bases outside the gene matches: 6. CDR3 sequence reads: CASIFRDRDGYTF. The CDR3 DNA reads TGTGCCAGCATATTCCGGGACAGGGATGGCTACACCTTC.

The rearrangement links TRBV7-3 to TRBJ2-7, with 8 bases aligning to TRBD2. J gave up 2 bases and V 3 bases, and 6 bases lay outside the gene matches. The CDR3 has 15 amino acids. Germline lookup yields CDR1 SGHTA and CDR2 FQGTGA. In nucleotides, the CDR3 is TGTGCCAGCAGCTTCTCCAGCGGGAGTACCTACGAGCAGTACTTC. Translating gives CASSFSSGSTYEQYF.

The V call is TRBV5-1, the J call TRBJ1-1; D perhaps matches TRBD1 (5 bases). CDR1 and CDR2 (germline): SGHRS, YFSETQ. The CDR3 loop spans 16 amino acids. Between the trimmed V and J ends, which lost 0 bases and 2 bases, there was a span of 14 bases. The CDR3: CASSLEGAASNTEAFF. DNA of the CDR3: TGCGCCAGCAGCTTGGAAGGGGCAGCCTCAAACACTGAAGCTTTCTTT.

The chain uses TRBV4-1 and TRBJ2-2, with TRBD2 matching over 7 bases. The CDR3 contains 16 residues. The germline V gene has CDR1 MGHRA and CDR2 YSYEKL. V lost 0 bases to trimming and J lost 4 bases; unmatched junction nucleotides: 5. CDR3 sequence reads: CASSQDSGTFTGELFF. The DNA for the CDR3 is TGCGCCAGCAGCCAAGACAGCGGGACCTTCACCGGGGAGCTGTTTTTT.